The source of this TCR beta chain is a study of PD-1 blockade in mismatch repair-deficient tumors (dated by TCRdb to about 2017). Study-level background: Between late 2013 and late 2016, around 91 consecutive patients with some 12 mismatch repair-deficient cancer types, all previously treated and progressing, were enrolled in the trial. Deep sequencing of TCR CDR3 regions was used to track tumor-associated T cell clones in peripheral blood of patients responding to PD-1 blockade.

This clone came up once. Its binding antigen is unknown. Base-call qualities are not available, and no considerably larger clone is one nucleotide away. What the time point label conveys for this sample: peripheral blood 12 weeks after first pembrolizumab dose. Mismatch repair deficiency was established in every enrolled patient by polymerase chain reaction or immunohistochemistry. TCR sequencing was performed for three patients who responded to pembrolizumab therapy. The phase II trial prospectively evaluated PD-1 blockade with pembrolizumab in advanced mismatch repair-deficient cancers, independent of tissue of origin. Serial peripheral blood T cell samples were collected before and at multiple times after starting PD-1 blockade. Blood sampling times were reported as weeks after the first pembrolizumab dose. The study at large found these results: After pembrolizumab, tumor-resident clones, which were often undetectable in blood before treatment, expanded rapidly and then contracted, generally ahead of radiologic responses.

The library was built by means of the immunoSEQ multiplex PCR assay. TCRdb obtained this table from immuneACCESS and retained in-frame rearrangements with V and J assigned. These tables miss some clones; where compared with another copy, unresolved V genes account for less than half of the shortfall, and the remainder is unexplained. The sample profile shows 75,000 to 85,000 clones; roughly 80% of them were found once. The ten largest make up under 3% of the sample. This sample comprised peripheral blood, obtained 12 weeks after starting pembrolizumab. The TCR originated in an adult with mismatch repair-deficient cancer.

At the DNA level, the sequence is TGTGCCAGTAGTATGACAGGGGGGGCTGAGCAGTTCTTC. Translated, this gives CASSMTGGAEQFF. The chain was built from TRBV19 and TRBJ2-1; 9 nucleotides in the junction match TRBD1. Its CDR3 holds 13 amino acids, cysteine through phenylalanine. Just the 39-base CDR3 DNA is kept, in frame starting at base 1. From a lookup of the germline V gene (reference sequence), CDR1 and CDR2 are LNHDA and SQIVND. V ends up 3 bases short and J 9 bases short, with an unmatched junction base count of 3.